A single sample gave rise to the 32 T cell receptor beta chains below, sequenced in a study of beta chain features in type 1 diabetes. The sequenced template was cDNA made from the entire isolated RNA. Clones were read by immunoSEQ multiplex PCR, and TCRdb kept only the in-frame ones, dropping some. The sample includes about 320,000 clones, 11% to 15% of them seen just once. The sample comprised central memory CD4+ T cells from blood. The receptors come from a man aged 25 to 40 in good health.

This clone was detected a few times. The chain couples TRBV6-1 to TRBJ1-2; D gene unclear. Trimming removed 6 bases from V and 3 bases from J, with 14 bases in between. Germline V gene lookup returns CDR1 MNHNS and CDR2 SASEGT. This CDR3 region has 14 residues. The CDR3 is CASSQTRLDYGYTF. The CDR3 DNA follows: TGTGCCAGCAGCCAAACTCGGCTCGACTATGGCTACACCTTC.

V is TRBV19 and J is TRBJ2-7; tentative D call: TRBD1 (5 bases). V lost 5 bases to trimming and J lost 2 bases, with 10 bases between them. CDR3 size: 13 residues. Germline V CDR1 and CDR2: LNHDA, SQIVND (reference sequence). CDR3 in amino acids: CASSERGAYEQYF. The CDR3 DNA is TGTGCCAGTAGTGAAAGGGGCGCCTACGAGCAGTACTTC.

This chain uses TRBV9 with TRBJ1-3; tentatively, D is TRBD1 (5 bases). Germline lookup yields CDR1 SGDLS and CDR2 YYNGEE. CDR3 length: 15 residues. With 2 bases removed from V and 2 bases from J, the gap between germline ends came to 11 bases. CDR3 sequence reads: CASSVQGEPGNTIYF. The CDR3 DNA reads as TGTGCCAGCAGCGTCCAGGGAGAACCTGGAAACACCATATATTTT.

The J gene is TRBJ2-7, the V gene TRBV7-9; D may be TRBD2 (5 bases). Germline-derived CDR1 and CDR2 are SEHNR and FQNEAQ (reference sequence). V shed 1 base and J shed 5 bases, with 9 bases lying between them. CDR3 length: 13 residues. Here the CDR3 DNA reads TGTGCCAGCAGCTTAGAAGAGGGCCACGAGCAGTACGTC. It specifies CASSLEEGHEQYV.

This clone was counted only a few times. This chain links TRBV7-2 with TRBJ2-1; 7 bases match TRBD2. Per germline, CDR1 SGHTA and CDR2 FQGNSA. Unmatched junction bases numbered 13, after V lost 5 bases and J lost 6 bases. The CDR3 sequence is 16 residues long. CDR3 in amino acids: CASSRRAGTGANEQFF. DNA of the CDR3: TGTGCCAGCAGCCGAAGAGCGGGAACAGGAGCCAATGAGCAGTTCTTC.

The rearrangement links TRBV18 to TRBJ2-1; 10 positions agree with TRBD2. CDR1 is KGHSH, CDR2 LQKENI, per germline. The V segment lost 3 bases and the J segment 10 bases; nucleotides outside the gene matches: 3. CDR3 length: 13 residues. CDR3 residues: CASSPGLALEQFF. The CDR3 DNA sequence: TGTGCCAGCTCACCGGGACTAGCGCTCGAGCAGTTCTTC.

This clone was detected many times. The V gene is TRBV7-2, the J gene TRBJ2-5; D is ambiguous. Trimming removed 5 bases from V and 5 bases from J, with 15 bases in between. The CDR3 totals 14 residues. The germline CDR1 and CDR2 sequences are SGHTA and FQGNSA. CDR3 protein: CASSPVVGSETQYF. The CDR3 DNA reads TGTGCCAGCAGCCCCGTAGTAGGCTCCGAGACCCAGTACTTC.

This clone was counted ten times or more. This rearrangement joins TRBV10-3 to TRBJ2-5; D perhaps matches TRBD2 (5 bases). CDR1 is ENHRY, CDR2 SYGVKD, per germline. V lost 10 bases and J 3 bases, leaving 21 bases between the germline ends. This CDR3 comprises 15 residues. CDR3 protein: CATTLGGLAEETQYF. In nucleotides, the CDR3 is TGTGCCACCACCCTGGGCGGGTTGGCGGAAGAGACCCAGTACTTC.

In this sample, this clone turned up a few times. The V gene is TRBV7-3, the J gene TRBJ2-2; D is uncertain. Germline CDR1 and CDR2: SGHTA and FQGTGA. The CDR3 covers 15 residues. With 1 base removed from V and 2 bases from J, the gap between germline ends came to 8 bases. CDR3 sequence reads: CASSLRGTNTGELFF. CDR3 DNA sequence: TGTGCCAGCAGCTTAAGGGGAACTAACACCGGGGAGCTGTTTTTT. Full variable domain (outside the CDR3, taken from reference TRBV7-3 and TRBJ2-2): GAGVSQTPSNKVTEKGKYVELRCDPISGHTALYWYRQSLGQGPEFLIYFQGTGAADDSGLPNDRFFAVRPEGSVSTLKIQRTERGDSAVYLCASSLRGTNTGELFFGEGSRLTVL.

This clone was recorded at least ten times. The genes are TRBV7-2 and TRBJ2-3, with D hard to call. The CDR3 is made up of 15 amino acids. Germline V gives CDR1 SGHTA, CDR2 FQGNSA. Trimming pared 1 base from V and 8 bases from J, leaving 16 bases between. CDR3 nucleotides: TGTGCCAGCAGCTTAGGTTCCGGCCCCATTGCTACGCAGTATTTT. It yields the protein CASSLGSGPIATQYF.

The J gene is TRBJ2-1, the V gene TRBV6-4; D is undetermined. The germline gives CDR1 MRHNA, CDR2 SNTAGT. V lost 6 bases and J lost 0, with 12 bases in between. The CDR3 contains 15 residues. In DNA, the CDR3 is TGTGCCAGCAGCCCCACACACCGCTCCTACAATGAGCAGTTCTTC. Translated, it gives CASSPTHRSYNEQFF.

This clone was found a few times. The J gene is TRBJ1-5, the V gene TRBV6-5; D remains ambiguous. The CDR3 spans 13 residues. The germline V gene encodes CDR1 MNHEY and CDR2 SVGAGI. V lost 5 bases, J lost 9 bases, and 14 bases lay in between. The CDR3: CASSEGFSRPQHF. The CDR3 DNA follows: TGTGCCAGCAGTGAAGGATTCAGTCGGCCCCAGCATTTT.

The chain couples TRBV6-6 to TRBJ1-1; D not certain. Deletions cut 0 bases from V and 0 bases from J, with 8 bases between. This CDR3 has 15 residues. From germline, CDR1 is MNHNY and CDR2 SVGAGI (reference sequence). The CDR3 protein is CASSYSAGVNTEAFF. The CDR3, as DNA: TGTGCCAGCAGTTACTCGGCGGGCGTGAACACTGAAGCTTTCTTT.

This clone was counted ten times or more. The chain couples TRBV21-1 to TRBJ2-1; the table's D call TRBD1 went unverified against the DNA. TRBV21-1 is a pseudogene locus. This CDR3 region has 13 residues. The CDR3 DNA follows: TGTGCCAGCAGGTCTGACAGGGGGAATGAGCAGTTCTTC. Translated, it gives CASRSDRGNEQFF.

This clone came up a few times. The CDR3: CASSPIGNSRDTEAFF. The CDR3 nucleotides are TGTGCCAGCAGTCCCATAGGGAACTCTAGGGACACTGAAGCTTTCTTT. V and J are TRBV27 and TRBJ1-1; D not certain. Deletions cut 5 bases from V and 3 bases from J, with 19 bases between. The CDR3 is made up of 16 amino acids. Germline loops: CDR1 MNHEY, CDR2 SMNVEV (reference sequence).

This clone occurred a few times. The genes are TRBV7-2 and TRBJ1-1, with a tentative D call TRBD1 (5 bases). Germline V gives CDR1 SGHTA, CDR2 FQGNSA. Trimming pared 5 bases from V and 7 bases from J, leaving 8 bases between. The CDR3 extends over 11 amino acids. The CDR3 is CASSGAFEAFF. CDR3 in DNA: TGTGCCAGCAGCGGGGCCTTTGAAGCTTTCTTT.

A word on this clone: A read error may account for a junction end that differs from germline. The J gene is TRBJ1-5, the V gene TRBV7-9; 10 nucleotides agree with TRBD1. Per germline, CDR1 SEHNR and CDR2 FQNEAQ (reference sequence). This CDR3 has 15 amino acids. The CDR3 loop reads CASSQETGGGQPQHF. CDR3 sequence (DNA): TGCGCCAGCAGCCAAGAGACAGGGGGCGGGCAGCCCCAGCATTTT.

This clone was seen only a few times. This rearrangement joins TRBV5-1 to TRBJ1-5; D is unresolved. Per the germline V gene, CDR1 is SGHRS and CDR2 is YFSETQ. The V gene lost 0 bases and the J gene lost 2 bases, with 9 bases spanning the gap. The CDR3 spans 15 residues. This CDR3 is CASSLGPEGNQPQHF. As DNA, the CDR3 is TGCGCCAGCAGCTTGGGCCCAGAGGGCAATCAGCCCCAGCATTTT.

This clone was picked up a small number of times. The CDR3 DNA is TGTGCCACCGGGGGGACAGATATCATAGATACGCAGTATTTT. This sequence encodes CATGGTDIIDTQYF. V gene TRBV6-5 combines with J gene TRBJ2-3; tentatively, D is TRBD1 or TRBD2 (7 bases each). CDR1 MNHEY and CDR2 SVGAGI come from the germline V gene. V was clipped by 10 bases and J by 5 bases, with 19 bases between them. This CDR3 comprises 14 residues.

CDR3 in DNA: TGTGCCAGCAGTTTTCGGGAAAAACTGTTTTTT. Protein sequence: CASSFREKLFF. The chain couples TRBV6-5 to TRBJ1-4, with D unclear. The ends were cut back, 4 bases at V and 8 bases at J, with 5 bases in the middle. The CDR3 is made up of 11 amino acids. Germline loops: CDR1 MNHEY, CDR2 SVGAGI.

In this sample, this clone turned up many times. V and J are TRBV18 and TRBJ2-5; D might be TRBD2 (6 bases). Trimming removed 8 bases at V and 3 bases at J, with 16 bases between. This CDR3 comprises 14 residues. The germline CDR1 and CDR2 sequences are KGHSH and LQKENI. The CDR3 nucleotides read TGTGCCAGCCGAGGAGGGGTATGGGAAGAGACCCAGTACTTC. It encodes CASRGGVWEETQYF. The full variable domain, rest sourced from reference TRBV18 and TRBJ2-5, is NAGVMQNPRHLVRRRGQEARLRCSPMKGHSHVYWYRQLPEEGLKFMVYLQKENIIDESGMPKERFSAEFPKEGPSILRIQQVVRGDSAAYFCASRGGVWEETQYFGPGTRLLVL.

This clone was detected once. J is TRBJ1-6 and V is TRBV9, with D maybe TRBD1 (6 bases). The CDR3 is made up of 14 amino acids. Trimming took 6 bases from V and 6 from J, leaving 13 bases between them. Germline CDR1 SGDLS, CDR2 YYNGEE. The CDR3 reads CASKGGQTNSPLHF. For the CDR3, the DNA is TGTGCCAGCAAGGGGGGCCAGACTAATTCACCCCTCCACTTT.

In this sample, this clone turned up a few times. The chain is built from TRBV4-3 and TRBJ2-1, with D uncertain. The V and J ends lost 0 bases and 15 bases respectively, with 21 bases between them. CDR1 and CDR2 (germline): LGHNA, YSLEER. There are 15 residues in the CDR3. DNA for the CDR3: TGCGCCAGCAGCCAAGATCGAGGCGTCCCGCCCAGTATGTTCTTC. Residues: CASSQDRGVPPSMFF.

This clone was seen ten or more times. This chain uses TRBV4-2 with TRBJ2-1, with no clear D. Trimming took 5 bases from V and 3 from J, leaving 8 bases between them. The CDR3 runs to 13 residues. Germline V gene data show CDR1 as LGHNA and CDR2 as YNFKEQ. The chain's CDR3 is CASSTPVYNEQFF. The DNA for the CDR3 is TGTGCCAGCAGCACCCCAGTCTACAATGAGCAGTTCTTC.

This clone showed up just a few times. CDR3 DNA: TGTGCCAGCAGCTTCGGCGTCCCGAACACCGGGGAGCTGTTTTTT. It yields the protein CASSFGVPNTGELFF. V gene TRBV2 combines with J gene TRBJ2-2; D remains ambiguous. V was shortened by 6 bases and J by 0 bases, with 11 bases between the two germline ends. The V gene's germline CDR1 is SNHLY and CDR2 FYNNEI. The CDR3 contains 15 residues.

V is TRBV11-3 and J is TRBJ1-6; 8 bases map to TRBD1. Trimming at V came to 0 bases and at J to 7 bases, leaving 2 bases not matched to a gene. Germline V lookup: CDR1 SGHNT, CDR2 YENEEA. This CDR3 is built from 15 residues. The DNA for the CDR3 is TGTGCCAGCAGCTTAGACAGGGGGCTAAATTCACCCCTCCACTTT. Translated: CASSLDRGLNSPLHF. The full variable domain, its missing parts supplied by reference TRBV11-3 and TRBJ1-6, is EAGVVQSPRYKIIEKKQPVAFWCNPISGHNTLYWYLQNLGQGPELLIRYENEEAVDDSQLPKDRFSAERLKGVDSTLKIQPAELGDSAVYLCASSLDRGLNSPLHFGNGTRLTVT.

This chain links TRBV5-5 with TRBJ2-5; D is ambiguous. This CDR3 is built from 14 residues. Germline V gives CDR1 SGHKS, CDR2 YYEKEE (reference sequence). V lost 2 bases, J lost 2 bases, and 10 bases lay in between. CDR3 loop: CASSFRSRQETQYF. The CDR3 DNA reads TGTGCCAGCAGCTTTAGATCCAGGCAAGAGACCCAGTACTTC.

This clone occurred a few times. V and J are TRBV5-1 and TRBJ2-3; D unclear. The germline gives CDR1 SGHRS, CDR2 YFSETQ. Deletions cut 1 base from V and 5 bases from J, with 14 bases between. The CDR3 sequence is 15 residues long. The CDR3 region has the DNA TGCGCCAGCAGCTTGCTCTCGCTAGGGTTAGATACGCAGTATTTT. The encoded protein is CASSLLSLGLDTQYF. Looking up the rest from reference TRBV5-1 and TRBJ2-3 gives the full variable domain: KAGVTQTPRYLIKTRGQQVTLSCSPISGHRSVSWYQQTPGQGLQFLFEYFSETQRNKGNFPGRFSGRQFSNSRSEMNVSTLELGDSALYLCASSLLSLGLDTQYFGPGTRLTVL.

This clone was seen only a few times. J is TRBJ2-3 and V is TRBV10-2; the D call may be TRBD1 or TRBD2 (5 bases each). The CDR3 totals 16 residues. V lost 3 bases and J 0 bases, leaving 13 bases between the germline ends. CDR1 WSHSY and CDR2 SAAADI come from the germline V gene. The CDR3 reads CASSERGSGSTDTQYF. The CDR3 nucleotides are TGCGCCAGCAGTGAACGGGGCAGCGGTAGCACAGATACGCAGTATTTT.

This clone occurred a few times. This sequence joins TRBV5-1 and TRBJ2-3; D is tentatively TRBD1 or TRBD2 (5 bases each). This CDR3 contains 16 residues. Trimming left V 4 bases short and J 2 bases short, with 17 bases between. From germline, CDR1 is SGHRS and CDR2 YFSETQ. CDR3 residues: CASSANPTGATDTQYF. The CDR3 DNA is TGCGCCAGCAGCGCGAATCCCACCGGGGCCACAGATACGCAGTATTTT.

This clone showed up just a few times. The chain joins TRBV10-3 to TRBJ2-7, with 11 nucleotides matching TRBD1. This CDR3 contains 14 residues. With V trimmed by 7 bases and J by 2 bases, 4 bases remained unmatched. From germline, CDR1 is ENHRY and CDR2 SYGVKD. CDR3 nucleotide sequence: TGTGCCATCACGGACAGGGGGCAAACCTACGAGCAGTACTTC. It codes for CAITDRGQTYEQYF.

CDR3 in amino acids: CASTDGRHTEAFF. The CDR3 DNA reads TGTGCCAGCACCGACGGACGGCACACTGAAGCTTTCTTT. This chain uses TRBV6-5 with TRBJ1-1, with D unresolved. This CDR3 is 13 amino acids long. The ends were cut back, 7 bases at V and 3 bases at J, with 12 bases in the middle. Germline lookup yields CDR1 MNHEY and CDR2 SVGAGI.